These 32 T cell receptor delta chains originate from one sample sequenced in a study of Vδ1+ human thymocytes (dated by TCRdb to the late 2010s). Broad study findings and their caveats: Unlike the oligoclonal repertoires in peripheral blood, the thymic TRG and TRD repertoires appeared highly polyclonal, with Gaussian CDR3 length distributions.

For these receptors, no antigen is known. Instrument used: Illumina MiSeq. RNA extraction was carried out with the RNeasy mini kit, and reverse transcription was then done using Superscript III. CDR3 amplicons were generated by multiplex PCR with pooled V-gene forward primers and a constant-region reverse primer carrying Illumina adaptor overhangs. For TCRdb, the public reads were processed anew by CATT, and duplicate DNA sequences were folded into one row. In all, the sample holds roughly 55,000 delta-chain clones, and approximately 15% of those were seen once. Under 0.55% of the sample goes to the ten largest clones. Input material: Vdelta1+ gamma-delta thymocytes from the thymus. The sample's cell subset or site, from its label and the paper: FACS-sorted CD3+ TCRalphabeta- TCRVdelta1+ TCRVdelta2- thymocytes. The origin of the receptors is a boy under three years old who had congenital heart surgery.

This clone came up a few times. The chain carries TRDV1 and TRDJ1; 9 bases match TRDD3. Germline values: CDR1 TSWWSYY, CDR2 QGS. The CDR3 extends over 19 amino acids. V was clipped by 0 bases and J by 0 bases; unmatched bases: 11. The CDR3 nucleotides are TGTGCTCTTGGGGAACTGTCTCCTACTGGGGGACACTACACCGATAAACTCATCTTT. Encoded protein: CALGELSPTGGHYTDKLIF.

J is TRDJ1 and V is TRDV1; 8 bases map to TRDD3. The CDR3 runs to 20 residues. Germline V lookup: CDR1 TSWWSYY, CDR2 QGS. The ends lost 4 bases at V and 0 bases at J; junction bases unmatched: 19. CDR3 region: CALGAGPTRGGSTYTDKLIF. CDR3 nucleotide sequence: TGTGCTCTTGGGGCAGGTCCTACCCGTGGGGGATCGACATACACCGATAAACTCATCTTT.

The V gene is TRDV1, the J gene TRDJ1; possible D gene TRDD2, 7 bases. The CDR3 runs 18 residues. CDR1 is TSWWSYY, CDR2 QGS, per germline. With 4 bases removed from V and 8 bases from J, the gap between germline ends came to 29 bases. CDR3 loop: CALGGEIPTAIRELKLIF. In DNA form, the CDR3 reads TGTGCTCTTGGGGGAGAGATTCCTACAGCGATACGAGAACTCAAACTCATCTTT.

The chain combines TRDV1 with TRDJ1, with 7 bases identical to TRDD3. V dropped 6 bases and J dropped 3; count of bases not matched to a gene: 22. In germline, CDR1 is TSWWSYY, CDR2 QGS. The CDR3 runs 19 residues. In DNA, the CDR3 is TGTGCTCTTGGACTGGCTTCAATACGGGGAGGATACGTCTCCGATAAACTCATCTTT. Protein product: CALGLASIRGGYVSDKLIF.

This clone occurred a few times. The chain has TRDV2 and TRDJ1; a possible D gene is TRDD2 (7 bases). This CDR3 contains 22 residues. V was pared by 3 bases and J by 2 bases, with 36 bases between. Germline CDR1 and CDR2: GEAIGNYY and EKD. This CDR3 reads CACDDESPFLRLWGLWTDKLIF. The CDR3 region has the DNA TGTGCCTGTGACGACGAGAGTCCCTTCCTCCGCCTCTGGGGCCTGTGGACCGATAAACTCATCTTT.

This clone was detected a few times. This rearrangement joins TRDV2 to TRDJ1, with D uncertain. This CDR3 is 12 amino acids long. V shed 3 bases and J shed 8 bases, with 12 bases lying between them. Per germline, CDR1 GEAIGNYY and CDR2 EKD. This CDR3 is CACDALYGKLIF. CDR3 in DNA: TGTGCCTGTGACGCATTGTATGGAAAACTCATCTTT.

The chain carries TRDV1 and TRDJ1, with D tentatively TRDD3 (7 bases). Germline V gene lookup returns CDR1 TSWWSYY and CDR2 QGS. The CDR3 totals 22 residues. Between the trimmed V and J ends, which lost 4 bases and 0 bases, there was a span of 33 bases. The CDR3 DNA reads TGTGCTCTTGGGGGAGATGGCCTTCCAGTTGTACTGGGGTGGCAGTACACCGATAAACTCATCTTT. This gives the protein CALGGDGLPVVLGWQYTDKLIF.

Only a few counts were recorded for this clone. V gene TRDV1 combines with J gene TRDJ1; tentative D call: TRDD3 (6 bases). This CDR3 region has 19 residues. V dropped 0 bases and J dropped 0 bases, with 20 bases sitting between them. CDR1 is TSWWSYY and CDR2 is QGS in the germline V gene. CDR3 sequence: CALGELPRGGTRYTDKLIF. CDR3 coding DNA: TGTGCTCTTGGGGAACTCCCGCGAGGGGGGACTCGGTACACCGATAAACTCATCTTT.

This clone was seen a single time. This chain uses TRDV1 with TRDJ1; no clear D gene. The germline V gene encodes CDR1 TSWWSYY and CDR2 QGS. Trimming removed 4 bases at V and 2 bases at J, with 17 bases between. The CDR3 has 16 residues. The CDR3 loop reads CALGVSMNHPTDKLIF. CDR3 DNA: TGTGCTCTTGGGGTCAGCATGAACCATCCAACCGATAAACTCATCTTT.

J is TRDJ1 and V is TRDV1, with 8 bases that match TRDD3. The ends lost 0 bases at V and 0 bases at J; junction bases unmatched: 24. CDR1 and CDR2 (germline): TSWWSYY, QGS. The CDR3 contains 23 residues. In DNA, the CDR3 is TGTGCTCTTGGGGAACTTCAGCCCTACCCCGTTTACTGGGGGTCGACATACACCGATAAACTCATCTTT. This gives the protein CALGELQPYPVYWGSTYTDKLIF.

This clone has a handful of counts. The V call is TRDV1, the J call TRDJ1; D gene ambiguous. Trimming stripped 2 bases from V and 4 bases from J, with 20 bases between. The length of the CDR3 is 17 residues. The germline CDR1 and CDR2 sequences are TSWWSYY and QGS. CDR3: CALGECLTSIHNDKLIF. The CDR3 bases are TGTGCTCTTGGGGAATGCCTTACGAGCATACACAACGATAAACTCATCTTT.

The J gene is TRDJ1, the V gene TRDV1; 10 bases are a match to TRDD3. Germline V gene sequence: CDR1 TSWWSYY, CDR2 QGS. The V and J ends lost 1 base and 4 bases, in that order; junction bases with no gene match: 18. The CDR3 has 20 residues. This CDR3 reads CALGERALGGGYSTGDKLIF. CDR3 sequence (DNA): TGTGCTCTTGGGGAACGAGCTCTCGGTGGGGGATACTCAACTGGCGATAAACTCATCTTT.

This sequence joins TRDV1 and TRDJ1, with 9 bases aligning to TRDD3. V was pared by 0 bases and J by 5 bases, with 10 bases of the junction left unmatched. The CDR3 contains 17 residues. CDR1 TSWWSYY and CDR2 QGS come from the germline V gene. CDR3: CALGELTYWGKDDKLIF. In DNA form, the CDR3 reads TGTGCTCTTGGGGAACTAACGTACTGGGGGAAGGATGATAAACTCATCTTT.

This rearrangement joins TRDV1 to TRDJ1; 9 bases are shared with TRDD3. Trimming took 0 bases from V and 0 from J; bases not matched to a gene: 26. The germline gives CDR1 TSWWSYY, CDR2 QGS. The CDR3 covers 24 residues. The CDR3 protein is CALGELSRPTFLRYWGKYTDKLIF. CDR3 DNA sequence: TGTGCTCTTGGGGAACTAAGCCGACCAACCTTCCTCCGGTACTGGGGGAAGTACACCGATAAACTCATCTTT.

This clone was found a few times. The V gene is TRDV1, the J gene TRDJ1; 8 bases match TRDD3. CDR3 size: 18 residues. V shed 1 base and J 0 bases; nucleotides not matched to a gene: 10. Germline CDR1 TSWWSYY, CDR2 QGS. The CDR3 DNA reads TGTGCTCTTGGGGAACCCCTCTCCACTGGGGGTTACACCGATAAACTCATCTTT. Translated, it gives CALGEPLSTGGYTDKLIF.

V is TRDV1 and J is TRDJ1; perhaps TRDD3 as D (5 bases). V lost 1 base and J lost 0, with 27 bases in between. Per the germline V gene, CDR1 is TSWWSYY and CDR2 is QGS. The CDR3 consists of 21 residues. The CDR3 nucleotides read TGTGCTCTTGGGGAACCGCGAGGGGGCCACCTCCCAACCGCGTACACCGATAAACTCATCTTT. This sequence encodes CALGEPRGGHLPTAYTDKLIF.

This clone was seen a handful of times. The V gene is TRDV1, the J gene TRDJ1; 10 bases are shared with TRDD3. CDR1 and CDR2 (germline): TSWWSYY, QGS. V lost 2 bases, J lost 3 bases, and 12 bases stayed unmatched. The CDR3 runs to 18 residues. The CDR3 loop is CALGETSYWGIGADKLIF. The CDR3 DNA reads as TGTGCTCTTGGGGAAACTTCGTACTGGGGGATCGGCGCCGATAAACTCATCTTT.

The chain couples TRDV1 to TRDJ1; 7 positions agree with TRDD3. The CDR3 extends over 21 amino acids. From germline, CDR1 is TSWWSYY and CDR2 QGS. V was pared by 2 bases and J by 0 bases, with 21 bases of the junction left unmatched. CDR3 residues: CALGEDPRLGGIIIYTDKLIF. DNA of the CDR3: TGTGCTCTTGGGGAAGACCCGCGGCTGGGGGGAATAATAATCTACACCGATAAACTCATCTTT.

This clone has just a few counts. J is TRDJ1 and V is TRDV1; TRDD3 aligns across 9 bases. Unmatched junction bases numbered 13, after V lost 5 bases and J lost 0 bases. Germline assignment: CDR1 TSWWSYY and CDR2 QGS. This CDR3 is built from 18 residues. DNA of the CDR3: TGTGCTCTTGGGTCCCAGGGGGGATACTCGCCTTACACCGATAAACTCATCTTT. Its translation is CALGSQGGYSPYTDKLIF.

Only a few counts were recorded for this clone. This chain links TRDV1 with TRDJ1; 10 bases are a match to TRDD3. The CDR3 is 21 residues long. Per the germline V gene, CDR1 is TSWWSYY and CDR2 is QGS. After removal of 1 base from V and 2 bases from J, the junction contained 19 bases not matched to a gene. The CDR3 is CALGEQTLLLGDSDKTDKLIF. For the CDR3, the DNA is TGTGCTCTTGGGGAACAAACCCTTTTACTGGGGGATTCGGATAAGACCGATAAACTCATCTTT.

This clone showed up just a few times. This chain joins TRDV1 and TRDJ1; TRDD3 aligns across 11 bases. The V segment lost 0 bases and the J segment 2 bases; nucleotides outside the gene matches: 17. This CDR3 region has 21 residues. Per germline, CDR1 TSWWSYY and CDR2 QGS. The CDR3 is CALGELDHYWGIRKGTDKLIF. In DNA, the CDR3 is TGTGCTCTTGGGGAACTAGACCACTACTGGGGGATAAGAAAGGGTACCGATAAACTCATCTTT.

This clone has more than one count but fewer than ten. The rearrangement uses TRDV1 and TRDJ1; TRDD3 matches 13 bases. Trimming cost V 2 bases and J 3 bases; bases outside gene matches: 30. Germline lookup yields CDR1 TSWWSYY and CDR2 QGS. This CDR3 is 25 amino acids long. The CDR3 region has the DNA TGTGCTCTTGGGGAAATATTTTCACTTACGCCGAACTGGGGGATACGTAGGAAGTACGCCGATAAACTCATCTTT. It translates to CALGEIFSLTPNWGIRRKYADKLIF.

V gene TRDV1 combines with J gene TRDJ1; 9 bases are shared with TRDD3. Trimming removed 3 bases from V and 1 base from J; junction bases left unmatched: 21. This CDR3 is built from 21 residues. CDR1 TSWWSYY and CDR2 QGS come from the germline V gene. The CDR3 region has the DNA TGTGCTCTTGGGGAGCCCGGGGCCTTCCTCTCGTACTGGGGGAGCACCGATAAACTCATCTTT. This encodes CALGEPGAFLSYWGSTDKLIF.

Notes on this clone: At one of its ends the junction is not consistent with the germline gene, which may arise from a read error. V usage is TRDV1 and J usage is TRDJ1; 8 bases align to TRDD3. This CDR3 has 19 amino acids. CDR1 is TSWWSYY, CDR2 QGS, per germline. DNA of the CDR3: TGTGCTTTTGGCGCACCTTTCCGACCGTACTGGGGGTACACCGATAAACTCATCTTT. Its protein product is CAFGAPFRPYWGYTDKLIF.

This clone was detected only a few times. The chain uses TRDV1 and TRDJ1; tentative D call: TRDD3 (5 bases). The germline V gene has CDR1 TSWWSYY and CDR2 QGS. The CDR3 sequence is 16 residues long. V was shortened by 3 bases and J by 0 bases, with 14 bases between the two germline ends. The CDR3 sequence: CALGDPWDSHTDKLIF. The DNA of the CDR3 is TGTGCTCTTGGGGACCCCTGGGATTCCCACACCGATAAACTCATCTTT.

The chain employs TRDV1 and TRDJ1, with TRDD3 matching 9 bases. V dropped 4 bases and J dropped 6; count of bases not matched to a gene: 15. The CDR3 has 17 residues. The germline V gene encodes CDR1 TSWWSYY and CDR2 QGS. This CDR3 reads CALGVFYRDWGRNKLIF. The CDR3 DNA reads as TGTGCTCTTGGGGTATTCTACCGGGACTGGGGGAGGAATAAACTCATCTTT.

This clone was observed a few times. This rearrangement joins TRDV1 to TRDJ1; 12 positions match TRDD3. Germline V gives CDR1 TSWWSYY, CDR2 QGS. This CDR3 spans 21 amino acids. V dropped 4 bases and J dropped 3; count of bases not matched to a gene: 21. The CDR3 DNA is TGTGCTCTTGGGGGTCGGCGTAGGAGACTGGGGGATACTCCTGGTCCCGATAAACTCATCTTT. It encodes CALGGRRRRLGDTPGPDKLIF.

This chain joins TRDV1 and TRDJ1; the D is unclear. CDR1 TSWWSYY and CDR2 QGS come from the germline V gene. The germline V and J ends were trimmed by 0 bases and 1 base, with 9 bases remaining between them. The CDR3 is made up of 15 amino acids. Here the CDR3 reads CALGELLRATDKLIF. The CDR3 DNA sequence: TGTGCTCTTGGGGAACTATTACGGGCCACCGATAAACTCATCTTT.

This clone has only a few counts. The rearrangement links TRDV1 to TRDJ1; D unresolved. CDR3 length: 19 residues. Germline V gene sequence: CDR1 TSWWSYY, CDR2 QGS. The V and J ends lost 3 bases and 0 bases respectively, with 23 bases between them. In DNA form, the CDR3 reads TGTGCTCTTGGGGACTGCAATCGAGGGCGGGGCTCGTACACCGATAAACTCATCTTT. Translated: CALGDCNRGRGSYTDKLIF.

The chain is built from TRDV1 and TRDJ1; 10 bases line up with TRDD3. The CDR3 has 19 residues. With 1 base clipped from V and 3 bases from J, the junction kept 14 bases outside the gene matches. Per the germline V gene, CDR1 is TSWWSYY and CDR2 is QGS. The CDR3 region is CALGEPLGVWGDTADKLIF. The CDR3 bases are TGTGCTCTTGGGGAACCCCTAGGAGTGTGGGGGGATACGGCCGATAAACTCATCTTT.

This clone was seen only a few times. This chain links TRDV1 with TRDJ1, with a tentative D call TRDD3 (6 bases). The CDR3 covers 19 residues. The V gene lost 0 bases and the J gene lost 0 bases, with 20 bases spanning the gap. The V gene's germline CDR1 is TSWWSYY and CDR2 QGS. The CDR3 sequence: CALGELGFRGTPYTDKLIF. The CDR3 region has the DNA TGTGCTCTTGGGGAACTAGGCTTTCGGGGGACCCCGTACACCGATAAACTCATCTTT.

This clone was found a few times. The genes are TRDV1 and TRDJ1, with 12 bases identical to TRDD3. Germline V gives CDR1 TSWWSYY, CDR2 QGS. Germline trimming cut 4 bases from V and 4 bases from J; bases unmatched to any gene: 22. CDR3 size: 21 residues. The CDR3 region is CALGGLLPTRLGDTGGDKLIF. DNA for the CDR3: TGTGCTCTTGGGGGCCTCCTTCCTACGAGACTGGGGGATACCGGAGGCGATAAACTCATCTTT.